This TCR beta chain was captured by sequencing in a study of T cells in Graves' hyperthyroidism and ophthalmopathy. RNA transcripts provided the source from which TCR beta CDR3 regions were amplified. TCR CDR3 regions were first amplified by RT-PCR with HTBI primers. MiXCR, applied by TCRdb to the multiplex PCR reads, yields one record per CDR3 protein. The sample carries roughly 290,000 distinct CDR3 sequences, about 13% recorded once. This clonotype was seen at least ten times. On the basis of clinical symptoms, serum thyroxine and TRAb, thyroid ultrasound and orbital computed tomography, diagnoses were made. This TCR was sampled from a woman between 40 and 50 years old with Graves' hyperthyroidism. The specimen sequenced was blood.

The CDR3 region is CASSLERAGGPTDTQYF. As DNA, the CDR3 is TGTGCCAGCAGCTTAGAACGGGCGGGAGGGCCAACAGATACGCAGTATTTT. This chain connects TRBV7-2 to TRBJ2-3; 9 bases are a match to TRBD2. Germline lookup yields CDR1 SGHTA and CDR2 FQGNSA. The trim removed 1 base at V and 3 bases at J, leaving 8 bases unmatched. The CDR3 spans 17 residues.